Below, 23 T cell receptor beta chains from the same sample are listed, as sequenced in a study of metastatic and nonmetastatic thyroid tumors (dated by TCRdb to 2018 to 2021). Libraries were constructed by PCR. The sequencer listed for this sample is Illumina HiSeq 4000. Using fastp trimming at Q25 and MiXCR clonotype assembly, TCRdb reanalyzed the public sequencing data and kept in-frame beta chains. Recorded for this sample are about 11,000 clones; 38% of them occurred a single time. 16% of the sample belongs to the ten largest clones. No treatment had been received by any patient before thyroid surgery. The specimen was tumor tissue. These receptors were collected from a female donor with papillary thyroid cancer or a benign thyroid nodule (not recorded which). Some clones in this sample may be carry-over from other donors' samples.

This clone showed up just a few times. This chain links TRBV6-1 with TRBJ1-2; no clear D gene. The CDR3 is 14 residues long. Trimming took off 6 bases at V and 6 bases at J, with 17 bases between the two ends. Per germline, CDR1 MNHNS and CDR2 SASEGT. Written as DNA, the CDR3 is TGTGCCAGCAGAACAGACGGCGCCGGGCATGGCTACACCTTC. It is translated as CASRTDGAGHGYTF.

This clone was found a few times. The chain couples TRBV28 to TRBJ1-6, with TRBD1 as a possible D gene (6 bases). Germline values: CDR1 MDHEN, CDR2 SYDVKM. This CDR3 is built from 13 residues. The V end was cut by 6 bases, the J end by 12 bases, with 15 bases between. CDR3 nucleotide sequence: TGTGCCAGCAGGGACAGTGAATTTATACCCCTCCACTTT. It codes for CASRDSEFIPLHF.

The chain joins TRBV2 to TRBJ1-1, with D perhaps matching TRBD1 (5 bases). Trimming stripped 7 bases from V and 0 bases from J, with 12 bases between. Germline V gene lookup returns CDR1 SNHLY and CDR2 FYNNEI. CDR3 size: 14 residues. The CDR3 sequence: CASNAGPMNTEAFF. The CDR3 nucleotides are TGTGCCAGCAATGCAGGGCCTATGAACACTGAAGCTTTCTTT.

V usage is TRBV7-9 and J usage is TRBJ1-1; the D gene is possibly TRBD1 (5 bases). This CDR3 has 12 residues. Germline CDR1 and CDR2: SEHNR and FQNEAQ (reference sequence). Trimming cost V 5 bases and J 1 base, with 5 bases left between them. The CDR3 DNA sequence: TGTGCCAGCAGCACAGGGAACACTGAAGCTTTCTTT. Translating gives CASSTGNTEAFF.

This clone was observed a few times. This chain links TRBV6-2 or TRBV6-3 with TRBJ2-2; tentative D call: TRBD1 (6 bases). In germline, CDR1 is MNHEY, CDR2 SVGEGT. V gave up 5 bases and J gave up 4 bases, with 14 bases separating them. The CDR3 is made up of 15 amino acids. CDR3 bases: TGTGCCAGCAGTGAGGGGACACCCATCACCGGGGAGCTGTTTTTT. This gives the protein CASSEGTPITGELFF.

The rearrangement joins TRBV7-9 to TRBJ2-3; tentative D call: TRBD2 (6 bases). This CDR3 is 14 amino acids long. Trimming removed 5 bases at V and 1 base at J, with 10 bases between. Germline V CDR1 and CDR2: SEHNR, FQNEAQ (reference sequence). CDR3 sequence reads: CASSPKRGTDTQYF. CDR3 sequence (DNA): TGTGCCAGCAGCCCGAAGCGGGGCACAGATACGCAGTATTTT. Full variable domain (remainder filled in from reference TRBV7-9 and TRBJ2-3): DTGVSQNPRHKITKRGQNVTFRCDPISEHNRLYWYRQTLGQGPEFLTYFQNEAQLEKSRLLSDRFSAERPKGSFSTLEIQRTEQGDSAMYLCASSPKRGTDTQYFGPGTRLTVL.

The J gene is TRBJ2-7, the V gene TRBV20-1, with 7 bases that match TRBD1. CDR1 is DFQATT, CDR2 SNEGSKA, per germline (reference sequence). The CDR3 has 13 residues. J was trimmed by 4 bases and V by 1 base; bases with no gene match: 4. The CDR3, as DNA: TGCAGTGCTAGAGGAGGACAGGTTTACGAGCAGTACTTC. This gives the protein CSARGGQVYEQYF.

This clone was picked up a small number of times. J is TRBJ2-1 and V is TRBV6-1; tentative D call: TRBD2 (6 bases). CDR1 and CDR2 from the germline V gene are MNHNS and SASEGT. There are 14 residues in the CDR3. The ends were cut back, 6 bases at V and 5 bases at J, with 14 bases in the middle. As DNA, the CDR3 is TGTGCCAGCAGGAGGGACTTCTCGGACAATGAGCAGTTCTTC. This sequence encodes CASRRDFSDNEQFF.

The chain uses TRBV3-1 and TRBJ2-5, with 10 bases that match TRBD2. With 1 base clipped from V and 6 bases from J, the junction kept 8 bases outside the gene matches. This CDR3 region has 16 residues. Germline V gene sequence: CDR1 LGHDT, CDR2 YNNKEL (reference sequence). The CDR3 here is CASSQGPSGGAKTQYF. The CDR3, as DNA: TGTGCCAGCAGCCAAGGACCCAGCGGGGGGGCGAAGACCCAGTACTTC.

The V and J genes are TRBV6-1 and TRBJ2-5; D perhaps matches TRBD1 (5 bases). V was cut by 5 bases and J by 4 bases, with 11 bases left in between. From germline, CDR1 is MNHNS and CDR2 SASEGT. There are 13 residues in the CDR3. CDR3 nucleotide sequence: TGTGCCAGCAGTAAGACAGATGTAGAGACCCAGTACTTC. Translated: CASSKTDVETQYF.

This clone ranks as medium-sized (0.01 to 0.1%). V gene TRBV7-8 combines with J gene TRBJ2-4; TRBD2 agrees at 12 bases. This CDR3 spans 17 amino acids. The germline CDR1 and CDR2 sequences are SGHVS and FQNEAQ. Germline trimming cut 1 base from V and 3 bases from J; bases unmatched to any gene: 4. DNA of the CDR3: TGTGCCAGCAGCTTAGGACTAGCGGGAGCGGTCAAAAACATTCAGTACTTC. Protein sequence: CASSLGLAGAVKNIQYF.

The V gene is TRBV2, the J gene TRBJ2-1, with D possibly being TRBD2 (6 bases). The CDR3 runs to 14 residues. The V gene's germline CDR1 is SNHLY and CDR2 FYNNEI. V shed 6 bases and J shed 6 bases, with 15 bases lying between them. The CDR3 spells CASRPGLEGNEQFF. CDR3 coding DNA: TGTGCCAGCAGGCCGGGACTGGAGGGCAATGAGCAGTTCTTC.

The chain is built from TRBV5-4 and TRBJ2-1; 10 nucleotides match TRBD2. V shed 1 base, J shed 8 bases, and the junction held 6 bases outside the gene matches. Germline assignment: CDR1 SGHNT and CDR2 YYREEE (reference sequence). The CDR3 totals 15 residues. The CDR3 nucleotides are TGTGCCAGCAGCTTGAGCGGGAGGGCCGAGGATGAGCAGTTCTTC. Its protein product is CASSLSGRAEDEQFF.

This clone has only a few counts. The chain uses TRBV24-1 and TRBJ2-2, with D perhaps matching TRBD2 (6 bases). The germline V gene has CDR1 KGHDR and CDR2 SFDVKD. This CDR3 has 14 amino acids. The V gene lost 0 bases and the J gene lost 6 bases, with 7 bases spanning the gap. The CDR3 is CATSDLGEAGELFF. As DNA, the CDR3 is TGTGCCACCAGTGATTTGGGGGAGGCCGGGGAGCTGTTTTTT.

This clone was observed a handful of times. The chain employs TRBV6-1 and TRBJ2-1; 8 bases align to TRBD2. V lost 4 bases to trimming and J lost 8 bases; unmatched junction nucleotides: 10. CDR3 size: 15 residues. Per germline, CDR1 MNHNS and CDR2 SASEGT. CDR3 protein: CASSVESGSGDEQFF. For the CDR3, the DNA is TGTGCCAGCAGTGTGGAGAGCGGGAGTGGGGATGAGCAGTTCTTC.

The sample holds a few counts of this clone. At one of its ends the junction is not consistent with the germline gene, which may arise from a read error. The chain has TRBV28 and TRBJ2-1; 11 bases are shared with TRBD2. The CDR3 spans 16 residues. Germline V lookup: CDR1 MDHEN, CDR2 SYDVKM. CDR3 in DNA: TGTGCCGGCAGAGAGCTAGCGGGAGGTTTCATCAATGAGCAGTTCTTC. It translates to CAGRELAGGFINEQFF.

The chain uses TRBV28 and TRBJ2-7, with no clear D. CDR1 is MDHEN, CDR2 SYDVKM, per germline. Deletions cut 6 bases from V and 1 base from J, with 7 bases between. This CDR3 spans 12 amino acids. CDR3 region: CASRAGSYEQYF. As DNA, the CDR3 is TGTGCCAGCAGGGCCGGTTCCTACGAGCAGTACTTC. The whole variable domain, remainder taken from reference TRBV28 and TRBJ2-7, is DVKVTQSSRYLVKRTGEKVFLECVQDMDHENMFWYRQDPGLGLRLIYFSYDVKMKEKGDIPEGYSVSREKKERFSLILESASTNQTSMYLCASRAGSYEQYFGPGTRLTVT.

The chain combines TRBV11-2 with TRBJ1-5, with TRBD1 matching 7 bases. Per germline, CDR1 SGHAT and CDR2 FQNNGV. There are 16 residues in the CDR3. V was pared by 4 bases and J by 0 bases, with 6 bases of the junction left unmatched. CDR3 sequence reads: CASSWIGTDSNQPQHF. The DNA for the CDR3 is TGTGCCAGCAGCTGGATCGGGACAGATAGCAATCAGCCCCAGCATTTT.

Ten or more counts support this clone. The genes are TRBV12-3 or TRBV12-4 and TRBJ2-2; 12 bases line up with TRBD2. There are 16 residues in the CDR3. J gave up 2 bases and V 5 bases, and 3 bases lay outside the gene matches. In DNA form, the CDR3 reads TGTGCCAGCAGTGGGACTAGCGGGTTTAACACCGGGGAGCTGTTTTTT. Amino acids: CASSGTSGFNTGELFF.

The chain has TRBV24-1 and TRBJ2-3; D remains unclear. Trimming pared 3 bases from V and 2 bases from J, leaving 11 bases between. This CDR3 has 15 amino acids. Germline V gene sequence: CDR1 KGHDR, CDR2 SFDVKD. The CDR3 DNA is TGTGCCACCAGTGATCCCGTGTCTTACACAGATACGCAGTATTTT. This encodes CATSDPVSYTDTQYF.

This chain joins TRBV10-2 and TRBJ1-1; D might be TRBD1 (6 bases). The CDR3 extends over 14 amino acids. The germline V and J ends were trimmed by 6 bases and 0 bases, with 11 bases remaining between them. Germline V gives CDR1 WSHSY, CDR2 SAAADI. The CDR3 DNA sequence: TGCGCCAGCAGACAGGGTATCCTGAACACTGAAGCTTTCTTT. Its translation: CASRQGILNTEAFF.

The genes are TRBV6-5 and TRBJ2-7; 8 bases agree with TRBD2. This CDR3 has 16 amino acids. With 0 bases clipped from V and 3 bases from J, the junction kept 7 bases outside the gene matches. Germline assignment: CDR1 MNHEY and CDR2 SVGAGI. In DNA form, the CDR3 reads TGTGCCAGCAGTTACTCGAGGGCGGGGGGTAGCTACGAGCAGTACTTC. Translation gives CASSYSRAGGSYEQYF.

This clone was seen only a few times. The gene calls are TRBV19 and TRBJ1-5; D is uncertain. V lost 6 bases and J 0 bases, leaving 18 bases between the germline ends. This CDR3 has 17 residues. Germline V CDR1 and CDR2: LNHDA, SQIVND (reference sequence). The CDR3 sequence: CASSRKPRTLSNQPQHF. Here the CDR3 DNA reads TGTGCCAGTAGCCGGAAACCCCGAACCCTTAGCAATCAGCCCCAGCATTTT.